One and the same sample provided the 8 T cell receptor beta chains below, sequenced in a study of shared clonotypes between healthy human individuals. Libraries were prepared by immunoSEQ multiplex PCR; TCRdb keeps only in-frame clonotypes and omits some of them. The table records roughly 500,000 clones, about 96% of them present only once. The source material was naive CD4+ T cells sorted from blood. Subset reported: CD45RA+ positively selected. These receptors were obtained from a woman in her 30s in good health.

The gene calls are TRBV6-5 and TRBJ2-5; weak D call: TRBD2 (6 bases). The J call could be wrong; TRBJ2-7 is a better fit for the DNA end. The CDR3 runs to 15 residues. Germline CDR1 is MNHEY and CDR2 is SVGAGI. The CDR3 sequence is CASSYSTGSYYEQYF. In DNA form, the CDR3 reads TGTGCCAGCAGTTACTCGACCGGGAGTTACTACGAGCAGTACTTC.

Notes on this clone: Other DNA sequences in the sample encode the same CDR3. The chain carries TRBV30 and TRBJ2-1; possibly TRBD2 for D (5 bases). Trimming stripped 4 bases from V and 1 base from J, with 8 bases between. The CDR3 is made up of 13 amino acids. Germline V gene data show CDR1 as GTSNPN and CDR2 as SVGIG (reference sequence). The CDR3 sequence: CAWNRGSYNEQFF. DNA for the CDR3: TGTGCCTGGAACCGGGGATCCTACAATGAGCAGTTCTTC.

The rearrangement joins TRBV5-1 to TRBJ2-2; the D gene is possibly TRBD2 (5 bases). The CDR3 contains 14 residues. Germline CDR1 and CDR2: SGHRS and YFSETQ. Trimming pared 0 bases from V and 6 bases from J, leaving 9 bases between. The CDR3 DNA is TGCGCCAGCAGCTTGGAGGGAGACGCCGGGGAGCTGTTTTTT. Translating it yields CASSLEGDAGELFF.

This rearrangement joins TRBV5-1 to TRBJ2-1; perhaps TRBD1 as D (6 bases). The CDR3 is 14 amino acids. The germline CDR1 and CDR2 sequences are SGHRS and YFSETQ. The V and J ends lost 9 bases and 6 bases respectively, with 19 bases between them. Written as DNA, the CDR3 is TGCGCCACCTTTTTTGGTCCAGGGGCCAATGAGCAGTTCTTC. Protein product: CATFFGPGANEQFF.

The chain carries TRBV28 and TRBJ2-7, with D tentatively TRBD1 (6 bases). The CDR3 totals 14 residues. Trimming took 10 bases from V and 4 from J, leaving 20 bases between them. Germline CDR1 and CDR2: MDHEN and SYDVKM. CDR3 nucleotides: TGTGCCACCCATCCCGGGACACCACCTTACGAGCAGTACTTC. This encodes CATHPGTPPYEQYF.

This rearrangement joins TRBV10-2 to TRBJ2-2, with D hard to call. V gave up 4 bases and J gave up 4 bases, with 16 bases separating them. Per germline, CDR1 WSHSY and CDR2 SAAADI. This CDR3 region has 16 residues. The CDR3 DNA reads as TGCGCCAGCAGTGGGCGCCTAGGAGTTGGCACCGGGGAGCTGTTTTTT. Its protein is CASSGRLGVGTGELFF.

The V gene is TRBV28, the J gene TRBJ1-3; tentative D call: TRBD1 (6 bases). This CDR3 has 15 residues. Trimming left V 5 bases short and J 2 bases short, with 13 bases between. CDR1 is MDHEN and CDR2 is SYDVKM in the germline V gene. The CDR3 DNA is TGTGCCAGCAGTAGCTACAGGGTCCCTGGAAACACCATATATTTT. Translation gives CASSSYRVPGNTIYF.

This chain connects TRBV2 to TRBJ1-2; a weak D match, TRBD1 (6 bases). This CDR3 region has 11 residues. Per germline, CDR1 SNHLY and CDR2 FYNNEI. V dropped 6 bases and J dropped 6 bases, with 8 bases sitting between them. The CDR3 loop reads CASRDRDGYTF. The DNA for the CDR3 is TGTGCCAGCAGGGACAGAGATGGCTACACCTTC.